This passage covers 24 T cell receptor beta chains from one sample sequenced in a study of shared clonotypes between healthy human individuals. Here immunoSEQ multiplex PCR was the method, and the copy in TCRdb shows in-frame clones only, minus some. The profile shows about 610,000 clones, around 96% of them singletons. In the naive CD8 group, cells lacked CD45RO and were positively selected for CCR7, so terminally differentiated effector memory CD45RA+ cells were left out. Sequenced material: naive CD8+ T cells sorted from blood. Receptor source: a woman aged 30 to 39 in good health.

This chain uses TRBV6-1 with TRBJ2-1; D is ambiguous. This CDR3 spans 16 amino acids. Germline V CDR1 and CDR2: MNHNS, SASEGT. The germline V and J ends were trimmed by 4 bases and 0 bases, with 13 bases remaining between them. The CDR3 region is CASSGVPLSSYNEQFF. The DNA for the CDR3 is TGTGCCAGCAGTGGAGTCCCTCTTAGCTCCTACAATGAGCAGTTCTTC.

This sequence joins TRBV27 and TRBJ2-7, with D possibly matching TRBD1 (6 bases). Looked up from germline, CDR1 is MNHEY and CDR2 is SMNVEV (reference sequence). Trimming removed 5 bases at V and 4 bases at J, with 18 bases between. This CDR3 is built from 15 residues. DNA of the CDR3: TGTGCCAGCAGTCTGGGGGCCCCCCTGGTATACGAGCAGTACTTC. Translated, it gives CASSLGAPLVYEQYF.

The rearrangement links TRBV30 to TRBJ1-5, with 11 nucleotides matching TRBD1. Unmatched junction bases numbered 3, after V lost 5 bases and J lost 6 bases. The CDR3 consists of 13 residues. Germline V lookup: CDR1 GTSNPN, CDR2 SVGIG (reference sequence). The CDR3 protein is CAWGTGGSQPQHF. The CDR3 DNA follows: TGTGCCTGGGGGACAGGGGGGAGTCAGCCCCAGCATTTT.

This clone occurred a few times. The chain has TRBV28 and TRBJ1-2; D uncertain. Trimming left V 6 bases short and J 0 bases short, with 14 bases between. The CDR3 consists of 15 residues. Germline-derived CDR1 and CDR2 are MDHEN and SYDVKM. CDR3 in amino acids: CASSPPGSSNYGYTF. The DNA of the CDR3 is TGTGCCAGCAGCCCTCCCGGCAGTTCTAACTATGGCTACACCTTC.

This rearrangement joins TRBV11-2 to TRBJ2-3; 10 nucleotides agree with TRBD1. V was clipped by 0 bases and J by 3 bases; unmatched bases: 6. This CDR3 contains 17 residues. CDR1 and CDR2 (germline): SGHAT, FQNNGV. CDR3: CASSLDDWTGGTDTQYF. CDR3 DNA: TGTGCCAGCAGCTTAGATGATTGGACAGGGGGAACAGATACGCAGTATTTT.

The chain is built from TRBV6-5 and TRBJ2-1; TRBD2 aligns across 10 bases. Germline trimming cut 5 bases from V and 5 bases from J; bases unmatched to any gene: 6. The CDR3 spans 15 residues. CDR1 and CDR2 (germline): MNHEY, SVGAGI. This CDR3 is CASSHYGLADNEQFF. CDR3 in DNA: TGTGCCAGCAGTCACTACGGACTAGCGGACAATGAGCAGTTCTTC.

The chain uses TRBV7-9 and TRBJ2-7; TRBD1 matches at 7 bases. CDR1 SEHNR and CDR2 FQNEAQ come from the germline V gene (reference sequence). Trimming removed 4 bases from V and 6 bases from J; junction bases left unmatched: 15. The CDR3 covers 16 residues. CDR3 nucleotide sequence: TGTGCCAGCAGCTCTATAGGGCGACAGGGTCGGGGCGAGCAGTACTTC. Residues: CASSSIGRQGRGEQYF.

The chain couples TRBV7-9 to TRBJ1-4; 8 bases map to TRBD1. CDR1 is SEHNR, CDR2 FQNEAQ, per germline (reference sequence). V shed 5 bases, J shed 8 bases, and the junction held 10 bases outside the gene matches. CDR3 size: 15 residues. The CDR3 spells CASSPRDRIGEKLFF. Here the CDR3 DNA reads TGTGCCAGCAGCCCCCGGGACAGGATAGGGGAAAAACTGTTTTTT.

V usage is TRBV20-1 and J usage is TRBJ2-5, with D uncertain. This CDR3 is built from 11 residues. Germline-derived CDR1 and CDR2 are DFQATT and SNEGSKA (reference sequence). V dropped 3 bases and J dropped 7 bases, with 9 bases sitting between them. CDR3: CSARLIGTQYF. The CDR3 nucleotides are TGCAGTGCTAGGTTAATTGGGACCCAGTACTTC.

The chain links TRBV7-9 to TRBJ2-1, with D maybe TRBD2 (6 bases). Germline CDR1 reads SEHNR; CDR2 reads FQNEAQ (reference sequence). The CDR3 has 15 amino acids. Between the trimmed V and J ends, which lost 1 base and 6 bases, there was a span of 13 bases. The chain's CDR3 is CASSLVTTSINEQFF. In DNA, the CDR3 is TGTGCCAGCAGCTTAGTCACGACTAGTATCAATGAGCAGTTCTTC.

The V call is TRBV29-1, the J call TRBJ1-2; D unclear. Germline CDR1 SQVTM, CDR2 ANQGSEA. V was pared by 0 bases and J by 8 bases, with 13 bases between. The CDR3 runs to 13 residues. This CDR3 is CSVEEDTGLGYTF. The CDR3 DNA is TGCAGCGTTGAAGAAGACACCGGGCTGGGCTACACCTTC.

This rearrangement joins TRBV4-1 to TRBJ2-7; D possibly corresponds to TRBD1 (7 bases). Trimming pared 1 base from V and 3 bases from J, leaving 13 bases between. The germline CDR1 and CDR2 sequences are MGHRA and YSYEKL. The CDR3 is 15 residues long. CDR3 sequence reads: CASSQGGQGGYEQYF. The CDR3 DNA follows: TGCGCCAGCAGCCAAGGGGGGCAGGGGGGCTACGAGCAGTACTTC.

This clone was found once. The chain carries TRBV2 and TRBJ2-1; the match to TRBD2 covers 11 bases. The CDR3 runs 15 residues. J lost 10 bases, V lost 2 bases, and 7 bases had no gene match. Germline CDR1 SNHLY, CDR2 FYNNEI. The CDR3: CASSETVAGGREQFF. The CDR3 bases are TGTGCCAGCAGTGAAACGGTAGCGGGAGGGCGCGAGCAGTTCTTC.

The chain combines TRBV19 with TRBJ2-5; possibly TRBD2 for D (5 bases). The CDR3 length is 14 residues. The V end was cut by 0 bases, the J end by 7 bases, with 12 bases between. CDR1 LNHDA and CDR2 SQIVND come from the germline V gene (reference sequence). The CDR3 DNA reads TGTGCCAGTAGTATAGATTCGGAGGAGACGACCCAGTACTTC. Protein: CASSIDSEETTQYF.

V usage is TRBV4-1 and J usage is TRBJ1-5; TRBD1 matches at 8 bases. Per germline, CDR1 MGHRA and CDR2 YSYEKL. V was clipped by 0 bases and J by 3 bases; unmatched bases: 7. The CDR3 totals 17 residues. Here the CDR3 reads CASSQDLTGALNQPQHF. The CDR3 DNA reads TGCGCCAGCAGCCAAGATTTGACAGGGGCTCTCAATCAGCCCCAGCATTTT.

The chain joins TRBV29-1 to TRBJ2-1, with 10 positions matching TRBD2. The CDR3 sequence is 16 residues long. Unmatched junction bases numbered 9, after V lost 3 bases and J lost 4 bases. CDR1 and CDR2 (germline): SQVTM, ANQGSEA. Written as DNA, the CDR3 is TGCAGCGTTGACAAGCGGGAGGGTCGTGGGTACAATGAGCAGTTCTTC. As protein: CSVDKREGRGYNEQFF.

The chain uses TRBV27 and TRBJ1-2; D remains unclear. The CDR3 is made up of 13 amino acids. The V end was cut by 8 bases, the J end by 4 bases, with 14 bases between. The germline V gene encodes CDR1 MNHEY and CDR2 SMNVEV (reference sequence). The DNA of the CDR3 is TGTGCCAGCGGCCGGGGAAGGCTCTATGGCTACACCTTC. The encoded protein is CASGRGRLYGYTF.

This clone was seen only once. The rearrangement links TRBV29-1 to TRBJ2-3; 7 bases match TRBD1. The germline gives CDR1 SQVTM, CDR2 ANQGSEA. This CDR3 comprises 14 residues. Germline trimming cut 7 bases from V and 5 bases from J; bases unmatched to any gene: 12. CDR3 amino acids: CSAPTGTAQDTQYF. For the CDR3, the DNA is TGCAGCGCACCGACAGGGACCGCACAAGATACGCAGTATTTT.

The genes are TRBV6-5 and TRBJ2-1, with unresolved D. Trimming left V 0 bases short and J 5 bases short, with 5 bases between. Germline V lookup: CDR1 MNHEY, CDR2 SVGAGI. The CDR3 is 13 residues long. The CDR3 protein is CASSYSANNEQFF. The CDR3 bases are TGTGCCAGCAGTTACTCAGCTAACAATGAGCAGTTCTTC.

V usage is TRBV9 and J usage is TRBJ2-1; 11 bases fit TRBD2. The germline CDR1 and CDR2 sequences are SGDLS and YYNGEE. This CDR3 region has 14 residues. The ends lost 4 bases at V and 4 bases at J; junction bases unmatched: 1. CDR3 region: CASSLAGGYNEQFF. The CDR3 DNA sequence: TGTGCCAGCAGCCTAGCGGGGGGATACAATGAGCAGTTCTTC. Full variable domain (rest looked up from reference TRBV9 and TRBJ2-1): DSGVTQTPKHLITATGQRVTLRCSPRSGDLSVYWYQQSLDQGLQFLIQYYNGEERAKGNILERFSAQQFPDLHSELNLSSLELGDSALYFCASSLAGGYNEQFFGPGTRLTVL.

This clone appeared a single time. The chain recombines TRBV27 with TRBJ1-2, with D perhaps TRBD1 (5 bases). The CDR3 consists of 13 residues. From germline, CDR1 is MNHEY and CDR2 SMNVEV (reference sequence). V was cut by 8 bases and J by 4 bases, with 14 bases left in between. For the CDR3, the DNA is TGTGCCAGCGGCCCAGGGTGGGGCTATGGCTACACCTTC. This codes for CASGPGWGYGYTF.

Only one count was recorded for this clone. The CDR3 DNA follows: TGTGCCAGCAGTCTAGGACTAGCTTCTGTCTACGAGCAGTACTTC. This encodes CASSLGLASVYEQYF. The chain employs TRBV27 and TRBJ2-7; TRBD2 matches at 8 bases. The CDR3 runs to 15 residues. With 5 bases clipped from V and 3 bases from J, the junction kept 9 bases outside the gene matches. CDR1 and CDR2 from the germline V gene are MNHEY and SMNVEV (reference sequence).

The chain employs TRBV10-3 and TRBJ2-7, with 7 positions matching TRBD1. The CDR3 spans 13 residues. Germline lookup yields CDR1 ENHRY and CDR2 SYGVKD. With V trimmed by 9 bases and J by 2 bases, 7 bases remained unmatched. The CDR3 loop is CAMGTEETYEQYF. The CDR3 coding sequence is TGTGCCATGGGGACAGAGGAGACCTACGAGCAGTACTTC.

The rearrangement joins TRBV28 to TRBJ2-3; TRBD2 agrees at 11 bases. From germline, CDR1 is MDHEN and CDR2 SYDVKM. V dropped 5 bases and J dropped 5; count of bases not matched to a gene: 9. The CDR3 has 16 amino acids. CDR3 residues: CASSPGLAGLVDTQYF. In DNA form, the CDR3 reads TGTGCCAGCAGTCCAGGACTAGCGGGCCTTGTAGATACGCAGTATTTT.